Presented here are 8 T cell receptor beta chains from one specimen sequenced in a study of T cell repertoires in cytomegalovirus infection. TCRdb reprocessed the reads with MiXCR, giving one entry per CDR3 protein. Counted here are about 740,000 distinct CDR3 sequences, 35% to 45% occurring once; the ten biggest clones make up more than 2.5%. The sequencing sample was made of PBMCs. These receptors came from a human donor in good health (CMV status not recorded). Some clones in this sample may be carry-over from other donors' samples.

This rearrangement joins TRBV12-3 or TRBV12-4 to TRBJ2-3; unclear D gene. This CDR3 region has 12 residues. Trimming pared 6 bases from V and 3 bases from J, leaving 7 bases between. The CDR3 nucleotides read TGTGCCAGCAGGCTGACTACAGATACGCAGTATTTT. Amino acids: CASRLTTDTQYF.

This chain joins TRBV20-1 and TRBJ2-4; unclear D gene. Trimming stripped 1 base from V and 0 bases from J, with 13 bases between. CDR3 length: 16 residues. Germline V gene lookup returns CDR1 DFQATT and CDR2 SNEGSKA (reference sequence). This CDR3 reads CSARGEQPSAKNIQYF. The CDR3 bases are TGCAGTGCTAGAGGGGAACAGCCCTCAGCCAAAAACATTCAGTACTTC.

The chain links TRBV6-1 to TRBJ1-5; 8 bases agree with TRBD1. Trimming cost V 6 bases and J 2 bases; bases outside gene matches: 9. The CDR3 has 16 residues. Germline assignment: CDR1 MNHNS and CDR2 SASEGT. This CDR3 reads CASRLQGDRGNQPQHF. The CDR3 DNA reads as TGTGCCAGCAGATTACAGGGGGACCGGGGCAATCAGCCCCAGCATTTT.

As for this clonotype: A junction end diverges from the germline sequence, so it may reflect a read error. The chain uses TRBV4-1 and TRBJ2-1; 7 bases match TRBD2. The CDR3 is 17 amino acids. From germline, CDR1 is MGHRA and CDR2 YSYEKL. DNA of the CDR3: TGTGCCAGCAGCCAAGTGTCACCGAGCGGGAAGAACAATGAGCAGTTCTTC. The encoded protein is CASSQVSPSGKNNEQFF.

This clonotype was detected only once. A read error may account for a junction end that differs from germline. The chain couples TRBV6-8 to TRBJ1-2; 8 bases are a match to TRBD1. In germline, CDR1 is MNHGY, CDR2 SAAAGT. The CDR3 length is 15 residues. CDR3 bases: TGTGTCAGCAGTTACTCGGAAGGACAGGGACGGGGCTACACCTTC. This gives the protein CVSSYSEGQGRGYTF.

This clonotype was found once. The CDR3 protein is CASSLLRGYGYTF. The CDR3 DNA sequence: TGTGCCAGCAGTTTACTGAGGGGCTATGGCTACACCTTC. The V and J genes are TRBV12-3 or TRBV12-4 and TRBJ1-2; weak D call: TRBD1 (5 bases). The length of the CDR3 is 13 residues. V was clipped by 2 bases and J by 4 bases, with 8 bases between them.

V gene TRBV11-2 combines with J gene TRBJ1-5; D unresolved. There are 15 residues in the CDR3. The V gene's germline CDR1 is SGHAT and CDR2 FQNNGV. V lost 1 base and J lost 3, with 10 bases in between. CDR3 nucleotides: TGTGCCAGCAGCTTAGGTAATGGTCCCAATCAGCCCCAGCATTTT. Its protein product is CASSLGNGPNQPQHF.

V gene TRBV6-5 combines with J gene TRBJ1-4, with D perhaps TRBD1 (6 bases). This CDR3 is built from 13 residues. Looked up from germline, CDR1 is MNHEY and CDR2 is SVGAGI. Trimming removed 6 bases at V and 10 bases at J, with 15 bases between. The CDR3 DNA is TGTGCCAGCAGCCTGACGGGACAACTAAAACTGTTTTTT. Translated, it gives CASSLTGQLKLFF.